This TCR beta chain was identified during a study of T cells in Graves' hyperthyroidism and ophthalmopathy. Study results and limitations: Among clonotypes expanded in thyroid above 0.001, most were also found in blood.

For this clonotype: Its matching antigen is unknown. This could be a read error, since a much larger clone is one nucleotide away.

Amplification targeted TCR beta CDR3 regions from RNA transcripts. The TCR CDR3 was amplified in a first-round RT-PCR using the HTBI primer set. TCRdb processed the multiplex PCR reads anew with MiXCR; each CDR3 protein has one entry. The sample contains approximately 700,000 distinct CDR3 sequences, about a sixth of which appear only once. In germline, CDR1 is MDHEN, CDR2 SYDVKM. The CDR3 covers 14 residues. The sample comprised blood. The V call is TRBV28, the J call TRBJ2-2, with 7 bases aligning to TRBD2. The sequence was obtained from a man aged 18 to 35 with Graves' hyperthyroidism. The CDR3: CASLTSYYTGEPFF. The CDR3 DNA is TGTGCCAGCTTGACTAGCTACTACACCGGGGAGCCGTTTTTT.